A selection of T cell receptor beta chains follows, all from one sample in a study of regulatory T cells in long-lasting Graves disease. TCRdb reprocessed the multiplex PCR reads with MiXCR, giving one entry per CDR3 protein. The sample has approximately 540,000 distinct CDR3 sequences, approximately 12% seen once; the top ten hold over 7%. These data also formed part of another study, on T cells in Graves' hyperthyroidism and ophthalmopathy.

Here the sequenced sample was peripheral blood mononuclear cells (PBMCs), taken at new diagnosis, from a patient treated with antithyroid drugs. All receptors come from a woman in her 30s with Graves disease. CDR3s include the opening cysteine and the closing phenylalanine or tryptophan. A D gene is named only where the DNA matches it firmly. For some rows the clone size is stated as once, few or many, or as a class when expanded; others skip it.

D gene: NA
V gene: TRBV4-3
clone size: NA
J gene: TRBJ1-5
CDR3 protein: CASSTSPSEYQPQHF
CDR3 DNA: TGCGCCAGCAGTACTAGTCCGTCGGAATATCAGCCCCAGCATTTT

D gene: NA
V gene: TRBV6-9
clone size: many
J gene: TRBJ1-1
CDR3 protein: CASSYEANTEAFF
CDR3 DNA: TGTGCCAGCAGTTACGAGGCGAACACTGAAGCTTTCTTT

D gene: NA
V gene: TRBV6-2/TRBV6-3
clone size: few
J gene: TRBJ1-2
CDR3 protein: CASTNPAGQTFYGYTF
CDR3 DNA: TGTGCCAGCACCAATCCGGCAGGCCAAACGTTCTATGGCTACACCTTC

D gene: NA
V gene: TRBV7-2
clone size: NA
J gene: TRBJ2-3
CDR3 protein: CASSPAGTRTTDTQYF
CDR3 DNA: TGTGCCAGCAGCCCGGCCGGGACCCGAACCACAGATACGCAGTATTTT

D gene: NA
V gene: TRBV14
clone size: few
J gene: TRBJ2-7
CDR3 protein: CASSQGIGYEQYF
CDR3 DNA: TGTGCCAGCAGCCAGGGAATCGGGTACGAGCAGTACTTC

D gene: NA
V gene: TRBV27
clone size: many
J gene: TRBJ1-1
CDR3 protein: CASSLNLLQGVMNTEAFF
CDR3 DNA: TGTGCCAGCAGTTTGAATCTTCTCCAGGGCGTTATGAACACTGAAGCTTTCTTT

D gene: NA
V gene: TRBV27
clone size: few
J gene: TRBJ2-5
CDR3 protein: CASTTGFQETQYF
CDR3 DNA: TGTGCCAGCACCACAGGATTTCAAGAGACCCAGTACTTC

D gene: NA
V gene: TRBV6-4
clone size: few
J gene: TRBJ2-7
CDR3 protein: CASSGRREFPSYEQYF
CDR3 DNA: TGTGCCAGCAGTGGTCGACGGGAGTTCCCGTCCTACGAGCAGTACTTC

D gene: TRBD2
V gene: TRBV9
clone size: NA
J gene: TRBJ2-1
CDR3 protein: CASSVGTRAGVNEQFF
CDR3 DNA: TGTGCCAGCAGCGTAGGAACTAGGGCGGGGGTCAATGAGCAGTTCTTC

D gene: TRBD2
V gene: TRBV18
clone size: many
J gene: TRBJ2-3
CDR3 protein: CASSPTSVGTDTQYF
CDR3 DNA: TGTGCCAGCTCACCGACTAGCGTGGGCACAGATACGCAGTATTTT

D gene: NA
V gene: TRBV5-1
clone size: NA
J gene: TRBJ2-1
CDR3 protein: CASSLLLIEGWGSSYNEQFF
CDR3 DNA: TGCGCCAGCAGCTTGCTTTTGATCGAGGGGTGGGGGAGCTCCTACAATGAGCAGTTCTTC

D gene: TRBD1
V gene: TRBV28
clone size: NA
J gene: TRBJ2-1
CDR3 protein: CASRDRVEQFF
CDR3 DNA: TGTGCCAGCAGAGACAGGGTTGAGCAGTTCTTC

D gene: TRBD2
V gene: TRBV9
clone size: many
J gene: TRBJ2-1
CDR3 protein: CASSVPSSGSSYNEQFF
CDR3 DNA: TGTGCCAGCAGCGTGCCATCTAGCGGTAGCTCCTACAATGAGCAGTTCTTC

D gene: NA
V gene: TRBV7-9
clone size: NA
J gene: TRBJ2-5
CDR3 protein: CASSLDGVQETQYF
CDR3 DNA: TGTGCCAGCAGCTTAGATGGGGTACAAGAGACCCAGTACTTC

D gene: TRBD2
V gene: TRBV2
clone size: many
J gene: TRBJ2-1
CDR3 protein: CASSDSGSPHEQFF
CDR3 DNA: TGTGCCAGCAGTGACAGCGGGAGCCCCCATGAGCAGTTCTTC

D gene: NA
V gene: TRBV24-1
clone size: many
J gene: TRBJ2-7
CDR3 protein: CATSESDSYEQYF
CDR3 DNA: TGTGCCACCAGTGAATCCGACAGCTACGAGCAGTACTTC

D gene: TRBD2
V gene: TRBV7-3
clone size: many
J gene: TRBJ2-1
CDR3 protein: CASSLTGRELGLAGAYNEQFF
CDR3 DNA: TGTGCCAGCAGCTTAACGGGCAGGGAGTTAGGACTAGCGGGGGCCTACAATGAGCAGTTCTTC

D gene: TRBD2
V gene: TRBV4-2
clone size: many
J gene: TRBJ2-7
CDR3 protein: CASSQDRLAGGYEQYF
CDR3 DNA: TGTGCCAGCAGCCAAGATAGGCTAGCGGGAGGTTACGAGCAGTACTTC

D gene: NA
V gene: TRBV6-1
clone size: once
J gene: TRBJ2-5
CDR3 protein: CASSPEGWETQYF
CDR3 DNA: TGTGCCAGCAGCCCTGAAGGGTGGGAGACCCAGTACTTC

D gene: NA
V gene: TRBV5-1
clone size: NA
J gene: TRBJ1-1
CDR3 protein: CASSDQGGLTEAFF
CDR3 DNA: TGCGCCAGCAGCGATCAGGGTGGGTTGACTGAAGCTTTCTTT

D gene: TRBD1
V gene: TRBV7-2
clone size: few
J gene: TRBJ2-2
CDR3 protein: CASRATGAGNRNTGELFF
CDR3 DNA: TGTGCCAGCAGGGCGACAGGGGCCGGGAACAGGAACACCGGGGAGCTGTTTTTT

D gene: NA
V gene: TRBV11-3
clone size: many
J gene: TRBJ2-3
CDR3 protein: CASTGQTSYTQYF
CDR3 DNA: TGTGCCAGCACCGGACAGACTTCCTATACGCAGTATTTT

D gene: TRBD2
V gene: TRBV2
clone size: many
J gene: TRBJ2-7
CDR3 protein: CASSDGLALYEQYF
CDR3 DNA: TGTGCCAGCAGTGATGGACTAGCGTTGTACGAGCAGTACTTC

D gene: NA
V gene: TRBV28
clone size: many
J gene: TRBJ2-1
CDR3 protein: CASSLPRFGGISPSHNEQFF
CDR3 DNA: TGTGCCAGCAGTTTACCACGGTTTGGCGGGATAAGCCCGAGTCACAATGAGCAGTTCTTC

D gene: NA
V gene: TRBV27
clone size: few
J gene: TRBJ2-1
CDR3 protein: CATSGLESSYNEQFF
CDR3 DNA: TGTGCCACCTCGGGACTCGAAAGCTCCTACAATGAGCAGTTCTTC

D gene: NA
V gene: TRBV10-3
clone size: many
J gene: TRBJ1-2
CDR3 protein: CAISRGEGDGYTF
CDR3 DNA: TGTGCCATCAGTAGGGGGGAGGGCGATGGCTACACCTTC

D gene: TRBD1
V gene: TRBV30
clone size: many
J gene: TRBJ2-1
CDR3 protein: CAWRPSVQGEFF
CDR3 DNA: TGTGCCTGGAGACCTTCCGTACAGGGGGAGTTCTTC

D gene: TRBD1
V gene: TRBV30
clone size: NA
J gene: TRBJ2-7
CDR3 protein: CAWSQTGTGGFEQYF
CDR3 DNA: TGTGCCTGGAGTCAAACCGGGACAGGGGGCTTCGAGCAGTACTTC

D gene: TRBD2
V gene: TRBV9
clone size: NA
J gene: TRBJ2-5
CDR3 protein: CASSVNGRAQETQYF
CDR3 DNA: TGTGCCAGCAGCGTAAACGGGAGGGCCCAAGAGACCCAGTACTTC

D gene: TRBD1
V gene: TRBV19
clone size: few
J gene: TRBJ1-1
CDR3 protein: CASWGQLNTEAFF
CDR3 DNA: TGTGCCAGTTGGGGACAGCTGAACACTGAAGCTTTCTTT

D gene: NA
V gene: TRBV12-3/TRBV12-4
clone size: many
J gene: TRBJ2-1
CDR3 protein: CASSLGGQGFTFF
CDR3 DNA: TGTGCCAGCAGTTTAGGGGGGCAGGGGTTTACGTTCTTC

D gene: NA
V gene: TRBV9
clone size: many
J gene: TRBJ1-2
CDR3 protein: CASSVAEDNYGYTF
CDR3 DNA: TGTGCCAGCAGCGTAGCGGAAGATAACTATGGCTACACCTTC

D gene: NA
V gene: TRBV5-1
clone size: many
J gene: TRBJ2-6
CDR3 protein: CASSLRPGAGANVLTF
CDR3 DNA: TGCGCCAGCAGCCTGAGGCCAGGGGCTGGGGCCAACGTCCTGACTTTC

D gene: TRBD2
V gene: TRBV29-1
clone size: many
J gene: TRBJ2-3
CDR3 protein: CSVVGGIADTQYF
CDR3 DNA: TGCAGCGTTGTGGGAGGGATCGCAGATACGCAGTATTTT

D gene: NA
V gene: TRBV6-4
clone size: many
J gene: TRBJ1-5
CDR3 protein: CASSYSWLQPQHF
CDR3 DNA: TGTGCCAGCAGTTACTCGTGGCTCCAGCCCCAGCATTTT

D gene: NA
V gene: TRBV5-1
clone size: few
J gene: TRBJ1-1
CDR3 protein: CASSFAGMNTEAFF
CDR3 DNA: TGCGCCAGCAGCTTCGCGGGGATGAACACTGAAGCTTTCTTT

D gene: NA
V gene: TRBV6-1
clone size: many
J gene: TRBJ1-2
CDR3 protein: CASTQGQGSYGYTF
CDR3 DNA: TGTGCCAGCACCCAAGGGCAGGGTAGCTATGGCTACACCTTC

D gene: NA
V gene: TRBV5-1
clone size: many
J gene: TRBJ1-1
CDR3 protein: CASSSTRAGLNTEAFF
CDR3 DNA: TGCGCCAGCAGCTCGACAAGGGCTGGTTTGAACACTGAAGCTTTCTTT

D gene: NA
V gene: TRBV20-1
clone size: many
J gene: TRBJ1-1
CDR3 protein: CSAFPTVNTEAFF
CDR3 DNA: TGCAGTGCCTTCCCGACAGTGAACACTGAAGCTTTCTTT

D gene: NA
V gene: TRBV30
clone size: many
J gene: TRBJ1-2
CDR3 protein: CAWSVLSYGYTF
CDR3 DNA: TGTGCCTGGAGTGTACTGAGCTATGGCTACACCTTC

D gene: TRBD2
V gene: TRBV28
clone size: many
J gene: TRBJ2-7
CDR3 protein: CASTLGSYIKRESYEQYF
CDR3 DNA: TGTGCCAGCACCCTAGGGTCCTACATCAAGCGGGAGAGCTACGAGCAGTACTTC

D gene: TRBD1
V gene: TRBV5-1
clone size: NA
J gene: TRBJ2-7
CDR3 protein: CASSVLPGQSLEQYF
CDR3 DNA: TGCGCCAGCAGCGTCCTACCGGGACAGTCTCTCGAGCAGTACTTC

D gene: NA
V gene: TRBV5-4
clone size: NA
J gene: TRBJ2-3
CDR3 protein: CASSSAGSRDTQYF
CDR3 DNA: TGTGCCAGCAGCTCCGCGGGCTCACGAGATACGCAGTATTTT

D gene: NA
V gene: TRBV5-6
clone size: many
J gene: TRBJ2-1
CDR3 protein: CASSPLDNEQFF
CDR3 DNA: TGTGCCAGCTCTCCCCTCGACAATGAGCAGTTCTTC

D gene: TRBD2
V gene: TRBV20-1
clone size: few
J gene: TRBJ2-1
CDR3 protein: CSATSGTPQGNEQFF
CDR3 DNA: TGCAGTGCTACTAGCGGGACCCCCCAGGGCAATGAGCAGTTCTTC

D gene: TRBD2
V gene: TRBV18
clone size: many
J gene: TRBJ2-1
CDR3 protein: CASSPPHAGVVNEQFF
CDR3 DNA: TGTGCCAGCTCACCACCTCATGCGGGAGTTGTCAATGAGCAGTTCTTC

D gene: NA
V gene: TRBV15
clone size: many
J gene: TRBJ2-3
CDR3 protein: CATSRDLTASTDTQYF
CDR3 DNA: TGTGCCACCAGCAGAGATTTAACAGCGAGTACAGATACGCAGTATTTT

D gene: NA
V gene: TRBV20-1
clone size: NA
J gene: TRBJ1-2
CDR3 protein: CSTGGGLNYGYTF
CDR3 DNA: TGCAGTACCGGCGGCGGCCTGAACTATGGCTACACCTTC

D gene: NA
V gene: TRBV12-3/TRBV12-4
clone size: many
J gene: TRBJ2-1
CDR3 protein: CASSLTLATNEQFF
CDR3 DNA: TGTGCCAGCAGTCTTACCCTAGCCACTAATGAGCAGTTCTTC

D gene: NA
V gene: TRBV20-1
clone size: many
J gene: TRBJ1-1
CDR3 protein: CSARDLGALTEAFF
CDR3 DNA: TGCAGTGCTAGAGATTTGGGGGCTCTCACTGAAGCTTTCTTT

D gene: NA
V gene: TRBV2
clone size: few
J gene: TRBJ2-5
CDR3 protein: CASSGVVEQETQYF
CDR3 DNA: TGTGCCAGCAGTGGGGTCGTAGAGCAAGAGACCCAGTACTTC

D gene: TRBD1
V gene: TRBV6-5
clone size: few
J gene: TRBJ1-5
CDR3 protein: CASSSDRGSGQPQHF
CDR3 DNA: TGTGCCAGCAGTTCGGACAGGGGCTCTGGTCAGCCCCAGCATTTT

D gene: NA
V gene: TRBV6-2/TRBV6-3
clone size: few
J gene: TRBJ2-6
CDR3 protein: CASRGGGSGASGANVLTF
CDR3 DNA: TGTGCCAGCAGGGGGGGTGGGTCCGGTGCCTCTGGGGCCAACGTCCTGACTTTC

D gene: NA
V gene: TRBV19
clone size: many
J gene: TRBJ2-7
CDR3 protein: CASSSRDTSYEQYF
CDR3 DNA: TGTGCCAGTAGTTCCCGGGACACTTCCTACGAGCAGTACTTC

D gene: NA
V gene: TRBV2
clone size: many
J gene: TRBJ2-3
CDR3 protein: CASSEAGRVRDTQYF
CDR3 DNA: TGTGCCAGCAGTGAAGCAGGCAGAGTCCGGGATACGCAGTATTTT

D gene: NA
V gene: TRBV7-9
clone size: few
J gene: TRBJ2-7
CDR3 protein: CASSARGGEYDEQYF
CDR3 DNA: TGTGCCAGCAGCGCTAGGGGGGGAGAGTACGACGAGCAGTACTTC

D gene: NA
V gene: TRBV24-1
clone size: few
J gene: TRBJ2-1
CDR3 protein: CATSWTGGEQFF
CDR3 DNA: TGTGCCACCAGTTGGACTGGGGGTGAGCAGTTCTTC